This T cell receptor beta chain was profiled in a study of radiotherapy plus CTLA-4 blockade in lung cancer. Findings and limits, study-wide: Expansion of tumor-derived TCR clones was observed in blood after radiotherapy plus ipilimumab. With interferon-beta, early dynamics of blood T cell clones were reported to best predict response.

As to this clone: What it recognizes is unknown.

CDR3 length: 15 amino acids. Looked up from germline, CDR1 is LNHDA and CDR2 is SQIVND (reference sequence). V gave up 3 bases and J gave up 8 bases, with 19 bases separating them. Assay used: immunoSEQ multiplex PCR; TCRdb lists only in-frame clones, some missing. The sample lists almost 55,000 clones; 65% to 80% were seen once. The TCR was taken from a human donor with non-small cell lung cancer who had a partial response to radiotherapy plus ipilimumab. The starting material was peripheral blood, obtained from a patient treated with radiotherapy plus ipilimumab. The J gene is TRBJ1-1, the V gene TRBV19; D possibly corresponds to TRBD1 (6 bases). The CDR3 DNA reads as TGTGCCAGTAGTATCCTGACAGGAAGGACGGCGGAAGCTTTCTTT. Its protein is CASSILTGRTAEAFF.